A selection of T cell receptor beta chains follows, all from one sample in a study of long-term antiretroviral therapy in people with HIV. Data came from immunoSEQ multiplex PCR; TCRdb stores just in-frame clones and leaves some out. The table records tens of thousands of clones, roughly 80% of them present only once. The starting material was unsorted PBMCs, obtained 1.1 years before starting antiretroviral therapy. These receptors were collected from a woman in her 30s with HIV. Both conserved end residues are part of each CDR3. A D gene is named only where the DNA matches it firmly. Only part of the rows carry a size: once, few, many, or a class if the clone is expanded.

clone_size | j_call | v_call | d_call | cdr3_nt | cdr3_aa
NA | TRBJ1-6 | TRBV21-1 | NA | TGTGCCAGCAGCAACAACCGGAGCTCCTATAATTCACCCCTCCACTTT | CASSNNRSSYNSPLHF
NA | TRBJ2-3 | TRBV13 | TRBD2 | TGTGCCAGCAGCTATAGCGGGGGGGCCTCCTTGGATACGCAGTATTTT | CASSYSGGASLDTQYF
NA | TRBJ2-1 | TRBV7-2 | NA | TGTGCCAGCAGCGTTAGCGGTTCCTACAATGAGCAGTTCTTC | CASSVSGSYNEQFF
NA | TRBJ2-1 | TRBV4-2 | NA | TGTGCCAGCAGCCAACCTACGACAGGATCTTTTTGGGATGAGCAGTTCTTC | CASSQPTTGSFWDEQFF
NA | TRBJ2-3 | TRBV4-2 | NA | TGTGCCAGCAGCCAGCACGAGGGCACGCAGTATTTT | CASSQHEGTQYF
NA | TRBJ2-2 | TRBV2 | NA | TGTGCCAGCAGTGAAGCTTCCGGGCCCGTAGTTACCGGGGAGCTGTTTTTT | CASSEASGPVVTGELFF
once | TRBJ2-5 | TRBV4-2 | TRBD2 | TGTGCCAGCAGCCAAAATAGCGGGGGGGAGACCCAGTACTTC | CASSQNSGGETQYF
NA | TRBJ2-3 | TRBV6-1 | NA | TGTGCCAGCGGGGAACCAGATACGCAGTATTTT | CASGEPDTQYF
NA | TRBJ2-3 | TRBV5-1 | NA | TGCGCCAGCAGCTTGGATGAAACAGATACGCAGTATTTT | CASSLDETDTQYF
few | TRBJ2-2 | TRBV4-1 | NA | TGCGCCAGCAGCCAAGATTATAACGGGGAGCTGTTTTTT | CASSQDYNGELFF
NA | TRBJ1-1 | TRBV10-3 | TRBD1 | TGTGCCATCAGTGAGTCGAAAAGGGGGACAGGGTTCCCTGAAGCTTTCTTT | CAISESKRGTGFPEAFF
NA | TRBJ1-1 | TRBV2 | NA | TGTGCCAGCAGTGAGCCGGGACATATACTGAACACTGAAGCTTTCTTT | CASSEPGHILNTEAFF
NA | TRBJ1-5 | TRBV7-2 | NA | TGTGCCAGCAGCTTAGTAGACGGGCAGCCCCAGCATTTT | CASSLVDGQPQHF
NA | TRBJ1-2 | TRBV6-5 | NA | TGTGCCAGCAGTTACTCGACGGTTAGTGGCTACACCTTC | CASSYSTVSGYTF
NA | TRBJ1-2 | TRBV6-1 | NA | TGTGCCAGCAGTGAATTAGGGTATAATGGCTACACCTTC | CASSELGYNGYTF
NA | TRBJ1-1 | TRBV5-4 | NA | TGTGCCAGCAGCTTTAGGGCCGCTCCAAGTGGACCTGAAGCTTTCTTT | CASSFRAAPSGPEAFF
NA | TRBJ2-1 | TRBV9 | TRBD1 | TGTGCCAGCAGCCCTTGGACAGGGGGCAATGAGCAGTTCTTC | CASSPWTGGNEQFF
few | TRBJ1-2 | TRBV6-5 | NA | TGTGCCAGCAGGGACCCAGGGAACTATGGCTACACCTTC | CASRDPGNYGYTF
NA | TRBJ2-1 | TRBV29-1 | TRBD2 | TGCAGCGTTGAAGATCCACGGCGGGGGGAAGATGAGCAGTTCTTC | CSVEDPRRGEDEQFF
NA | TRBJ1-2 | TRBV10-3 | TRBD1 | TGTGCCATCAGTGAGTCGAAATTGGGACAGCCTTATGGCTACACCTTC | CAISESKLGQPYGYTF
NA | TRBJ2-5 | TRBV7-8 | TRBD2 | TGTGCCAGCAGCCAGGGCACTAGCGGGTTCCAAGAGACCCAGTACTTC | CASSQGTSGFQETQYF
NA | TRBJ2-1 | TRBV5-1 | TRBD2 | TGCGCCAGCAGCTTTAATTTACCCCTCGGGGGGGTTGTCGATGAGCAGTTCTTC | CASSFNLPLGGVVDEQFF
NA | TRBJ2-1 | TRBV19 | NA | TGTGCCAGTAGTATTACCGGGACCGAGCAGTTCTTC | CASSITGTEQFF
few | TRBJ1-1 | TRBV11-2 | TRBD1 | TGTGCCAGCAGTCCGGACAGGGTGTACACTGAAGCTTTCTTT | CASSPDRVYTEAFF
few | TRBJ2-1 | TRBV7-6 | NA | TGTGCCAGCAGCTTAGACCAGGGGAATGAGCAGTTCTTC | CASSLDQGNEQFF
few | TRBJ2-2 | TRBV7-2 | NA | TGTGCCAGCAGCTCGCTCTTGGGAGGCGGGGAGCTGTTTTTT | CASSSLLGGGELFF
NA | TRBJ1-2 | TRBV19 | TRBD1 | TGTGCCAGTACAGCTCCACCCGGGACAGGGGGCGGCTACACCTTC | CASTAPPGTGGGYTF
NA | TRBJ2-3 | TRBV18 | NA | TGTGCCAGCTCACCAAAGACTGAAGCTAGCACAGATACGCAGTATTTT | CASSPKTEASTDTQYF
NA | TRBJ1-6 | TRBV5-5 | NA | TGTGCCAGCAGCCTGCCGGACAGATATTCACCCCTCCACTTT | CASSLPDRYSPLHF
NA | TRBJ1-2 | TRBV5-1 | NA | TGCGCCAGCAGCTATACCCCCGGGACACAAGGACGGGGCTACACCTTC | CASSYTPGTQGRGYTF
NA | TRBJ1-2 | TRBV19 | NA | TGTGCCAGTAGTTTCAGGGCCGGCTACACCTTC | CASSFRAGYTF
NA | TRBJ1-5 | TRBV5-5 | TRBD1 | TGTGCCAGCAGCCCTGAGGGGGCGCGCAATCAGCCCCAGCATTTT | CASSPEGARNQPQHF
few | TRBJ1-6 | TRBV5-1 | NA | TGCGCCAGCAGCTTGGAAGGCCTGAATTCACCCCTCCACTTT | CASSLEGLNSPLHF
NA | TRBJ1-1 | TRBV5-1 | TRBD1 | TGCGCCAGCAGCTCTTGGACAGGAAAGGCCGGGACTGAAGCTTTCTTT | CASSSWTGKAGTEAFF
NA | TRBJ2-7 | TRBV5-1 | TRBD2 | TGCGCCAGCACCCCCCAGCGGGGTGCATCCTACGAGCAGTACTTC | CASTPQRGASYEQYF
NA | TRBJ1-1 | TRBV9 | NA | TGTGCCAGCAGCGTAGGTGGCTTTATGAACACTGAAGCTTTCTTT | CASSVGGFMNTEAFF
NA | TRBJ2-2 | TRBV21-1 | NA | TGTGCCAGCAGCGGGACAGGGCGACCTTCGAACACCGGGGAGCTGTTTTTT | CASSGTGRPSNTGELFF
NA | TRBJ1-6 | TRBV6-6 | TRBD1 | TGTGCCAGCAGCCGGACAGGTTCGCAGAATTCACCCCTCCACTTT | CASSRTGSQNSPLHF
NA | TRBJ2-2 | TRBV28 | NA | TGTGCCAGCAGATATCAGGGCCTCGGGGAGCTGTTTTTT | CASRYQGLGELFF
once | TRBJ1-2 | TRBV9 | TRBD1 | TGTGCCAGCAGCGCCTTCGGGGGACAGGGGGCGGAAGGCTACACCTTC | CASSAFGGQGAEGYTF
NA | TRBJ1-2 | TRBV27 | NA | TGTGCCAGCAGTTTACGGGGGCGTAATTTTGGCTACACCTTC | CASSLRGRNFGYTF
NA | TRBJ1-1 | TRBV14 | TRBD1 | TGTGCCAGCAGCCAAGCGACAGGGGGCAACACTGAAGCTTTCTTT | CASSQATGGNTEAFF
NA | TRBJ1-2 | TRBV4-1 | TRBD1 | TGCGCCAGCAGCCATCGGACAGGGGGTAGTGGCTACACCTTC | CASSHRTGGSGYTF
NA | TRBJ2-2 | TRBV7-2 | TRBD2 | TGTGCCAGCAGCTGGGGGGGAGGTCAGTGTACCGGGGAGCTGTTTTTT | CASSWGGGQCTGELFF
NA | TRBJ2-7 | TRBV28 | NA | TGTGCCAGCAGACCCAGGGATAGCTCCTACGAGCAGTACTTC | CASRPRDSSYEQYF
NA | TRBJ1-2 | TRBV9 | NA | TGTGCCAGCAGCGTAGTCGATGGCTACACCTTC | CASSVVDGYTF
once | TRBJ2-7 | TRBV7-8 | TRBD1 | TGTGCCAGCAGCTTAGAGACAGGGAGCTCCTACGAGCAGTACTTC | CASSLETGSSYEQYF
NA | TRBJ2-5 | TRBV7-9 | NA | TGTGCCAGCACCTTTAGGGGGGCTCAAGAGACCCAGTACTTC | CASTFRGAQETQYF
NA | TRBJ1-3 | TRBV10-3 | NA | TGTGCCATCAGAAGCCCCGGGGCGGGGGACCGAAACACCATATATTTT | CAIRSPGAGDRNTIYF
NA | TRBJ1-5 | TRBV6-6 | NA | TGTGCCGGTGGGGAGGGAATCGGACATCAGCCCCAGCATTTT | CAGGEGIGHQPQHF
NA | TRBJ2-7 | TRBV28 | TRBD2 | TGTGCCAGCAGTGGGACTAGCGGGGGCTACGAGCAGTACTTC | CASSGTSGGYEQYF
NA | TRBJ1-2 | TRBV9 | NA | TGTGCCAGCAGCGTAGAGCTAAGAGAGGGCTACACCTTC | CASSVELREGYTF
few | TRBJ1-3 | TRBV5-8 | NA | TGTGCCAGCAGCTTGTGGACAGCCTCTGGAAACACCATATATTTT | CASSLWTASGNTIYF
NA | TRBJ1-1 | TRBV29-1 | NA | TGCAGCGTTAGGGTAGGGAACACTGAAGCTTTCTTT | CSVRVGNTEAFF
once | TRBJ2-7 | TRBV5-8 | NA | TGTGCCGGCCCCGGGATGACCTACGAGCAGTACTTC | CAGPGMTYEQYF
NA | TRBJ1-1 | TRBV25-1 | NA | TGTGCCAGCAGCCCCCGGGTCGGGAACACTGAAGCTTTCTTT | CASSPRVGNTEAFF
NA | TRBJ1-5 | TRBV19 | NA | TGTGCCAGCCTTAGGACACCAAGCAATCAGCCCCAGCATTTT | CASLRTPSNQPQHF